Reported below is one T cell receptor (beta chain). This table comes from immunoSEQ multiplex PCR, and its TCRdb copy is limited to in-frame clones, with some not included. This sample carries 40,000 to 45,000 clones, 90% to 95% of them seen once, and the ten largest clones take roughly 6.1%. The data stem from a study of blood T cell repertoires in COVID-19. Study as a whole: PBMCs, B-cell-depleted T cells, or T cells were the source of the cDNA or gDNA that made up the material.

The CDR3 runs 16 residues. The germline gives CDR1 LGHDT, CDR2 YNNKEL (reference sequence). V lost 5 bases to trimming and J lost 2 bases; unmatched junction nucleotides: 10. This sequence was found in a human donor in a cohort sampled during active COVID-19. The J gene is TRBJ2-3, the V gene TRBV3-1 (or the pseudogene TRBV3-2); the match to TRBD2 covers 7 bases. Sequencing was done on a sample of peripheral blood. The CDR3 loop is CASSTRLALNTDTQYF. DNA for the CDR3: TGTGCCAGCAGCACCCGACTAGCCTTAAACACAGATACGCAGTATTTT.